Listed here are 16 T cell receptor beta chains from one sample, sequenced in a study of blood T cells in healthy people across ages. Sample-barcoded 5' priming and a J-beta primer mix drove a second PCR of about 6 to 12 cycles. TCRdb used MiXCR to reprocess the 5' RACE reads, holding one entry per CDR3 protein. The repertoire holds roughly 570,000 distinct CDR3 sequences, with 27% as singletons. Sequenced: blood. These receptors all come from a woman in her seventies in good health.

The chain combines TRBV6-1 with TRBJ2-5; D gene unclear. In germline, CDR1 is MNHNS, CDR2 SASEGT. The length of the CDR3 is 14 residues. V shed 2 bases and J shed 4 bases, with 11 bases lying between them. CDR3: CASSERSRRETQYF. The CDR3 bases are TGTGCCAGCAGTGAAAGAAGTCGCCGAGAGACCCAGTACTTC.

V usage is TRBV5-1 and J usage is TRBJ2-5; perhaps D is TRBD1 or TRBD2 (6 bases each). CDR1 SGHRS and CDR2 YFSETQ come from the germline V gene. The CDR3 sequence is 14 residues long. V lost 1 base and J lost 5, with 12 bases in between. This CDR3 reads CASSLMGGWETQYF. The DNA of the CDR3 is TGCGCCAGCAGCTTGATGGGGGGCTGGGAGACCCAGTACTTC.

The CDR3: CASSTRDRVHEKLFF. The CDR3 region has the DNA TGTGCCAGCAGCACCCGGGACAGGGTTCATGAAAAACTGTTTTTT. The chain joins TRBV7-9 to TRBJ1-4, with 9 bases fitting TRBD1. The CDR3 length is 15 residues. CDR1 and CDR2 from the germline V gene are SEHNR and FQNEAQ (reference sequence). With 5 bases clipped from V and 6 bases from J, the junction kept 7 bases outside the gene matches.

The chain recombines TRBV5-6 with TRBJ2-3; 8 bases align to TRBD1. CDR1 and CDR2 from the germline V gene are SGHDT and YYEEEE. This CDR3 spans 17 amino acids. With V trimmed by 2 bases and J by 3 bases, 11 bases remained unmatched. As DNA, the CDR3 is TGTGCCAGCAGCTTCCCTCGGACAGGGAGATGGACAGATACGCAGTATTTT. Protein: CASSFPRTGRWTDTQYF.

The chain recombines TRBV5-1 with TRBJ1-6, with 7 bases lining up with TRBD1. The J segment lost 9 bases and the V segment lost 2 bases, leaving 5 bases of the junction unmatched. CDR3 length: 14 residues. Germline V gives CDR1 SGHRS, CDR2 YFSETQ. CDR3 protein: CASSLAGGRSPLHF. The CDR3 coding sequence is TGCGCCAGCAGCTTAGCAGGGGGTCGTTCACCCCTCCACTTT.

This clonotype was seen a few times. The chain uses TRBV4-2 and TRBJ1-3; perhaps TRBD1 as D (6 bases). CDR3 length: 16 residues. V was cut by 1 base and J by 3 bases, with 13 bases left in between. Germline V lookup: CDR1 LGHNA, CDR2 YNFKEQ. The CDR3 DNA is TGTGCCAGCAGCCAAGTCACGGGGGCTGGTGGAAACACCATATATTTT. Residues: CASSQVTGAGGNTIYF.

In DNA, the CDR3 is TGTGCCAGCAGCTTATCTTCGTGGGAGCAGTACTTC. It codes for CASSLSSWEQYF. The rearrangement uses TRBV7-9 and TRBJ2-7, with D unresolved. V was pared by 2 bases and J by 7 bases, with 9 bases between. Per the germline V gene, CDR1 is SEHNR and CDR2 is FQNEAQ (reference sequence). The CDR3 has 12 amino acids.

This clonotype came up a few times. This chain joins TRBV3-1 and TRBJ2-5; 8 bases agree with TRBD1. Trimming cost V 4 bases and J 3 bases; bases outside gene matches: 7. The germline V gene encodes CDR1 LGHDT and CDR2 YNNKEL (reference sequence). The CDR3 covers 15 residues. Written as DNA, the CDR3 is TGTGCCAGCAGCCTCCGAGACAGGGGCGAAGAGACCCAGTACTTC. Amino acid sequence: CASSLRDRGEETQYF.

This clonotype was observed a few times. This rearrangement joins TRBV7-9 to TRBJ1-1; D not resolved. The V and J ends lost 5 bases and 1 base respectively, with 8 bases between them. CDR3 size: 13 residues. CDR1 and CDR2 (germline): SEHNR, FQNEAQ (reference sequence). CDR3 sequence: CASSLRKNTEAFF. DNA of the CDR3: TGTGCCAGCAGCCTAAGAAAGAACACTGAAGCTTTCTTT.

This chain links TRBV20-1 with TRBJ1-6; D is unclear. Trimming removed 0 bases from V and 9 bases from J, with 12 bases in between. Germline CDR1 DFQATT, CDR2 SNEGSKA (reference sequence). This CDR3 region has 14 residues. For the CDR3, the DNA is TGCAGTGCTAGAGAACCCCTGGGGAGTTCACCCCTCCACTTT. Residues: CSAREPLGSSPLHF.

The chain uses TRBV4-1 and TRBJ2-5; D might be TRBD1 (7 bases). Germline V gives CDR1 MGHRA, CDR2 YSYEKL. The CDR3 covers 15 residues. V dropped 3 bases and J dropped 4 bases, with 15 bases sitting between them. CDR3 residues: CASSHGGTAGETQYF. The CDR3 DNA reads as TGCGCCAGCAGCCACGGTGGGACAGCGGGAGAGACCCAGTACTTC.

This clonotype was seen only a few times. At one of its ends the junction is not consistent with the germline gene, which may arise from a read error. This chain connects TRBV6-2 or TRBV6-3 to TRBJ1-5; no firm D call. Germline assignment: CDR1 MNHEY and CDR2 SVGEGT. The CDR3 covers 15 residues. The CDR3 reads CASSLYTPRGQPQHF. CDR3 coding DNA: TGCGCCAGCAGTTTATATACTCCTCGTGGGCAGCCCCAGCATTTT.

This clonotype has just one count. The J gene is TRBJ1-3, the V gene TRBV28; 7 nucleotides match TRBD1. V trimming: 6 bases; J trimming: 4 bases; junction bases outside the gene matches: 15. Germline-derived CDR1 and CDR2 are MDHEN and SYDVKM. The CDR3 covers 17 residues. This chain's CDR3 is CASSPTQGGLAGNTIYF. CDR3 sequence (DNA): TGTGCCAGCAGCCCTACGCAGGGGGGACTAGCCGGAAACACCATATATTTT.

The sample holds a few counts of this clonotype. This rearrangement joins TRBV29-1 to TRBJ2-1; D gene ambiguous. The end of the DNA fits TRBJ2-5 better, so the J call may be wrong. CDR3 length: 11 residues. Germline V CDR1 and CDR2: SQVTM, ANQGSEA. For the CDR3, the DNA is TGCAGCGTTACGAGTGAACAGACCCAGTACTTC. It translates to CSVTSEQTQYF.

This clonotype has just a few counts. DNA for the CDR3: TGTGCCAGCTCTACGGGTTCAATAGGTGAAGCTTTCTTT. Translated: CASSTGSIGEAFF. V usage is TRBV7-3 and J usage is TRBJ1-1; D call uncertain. This CDR3 region has 13 residues. CDR1 SGHTA and CDR2 FQGTGA come from the germline V gene. V was clipped by 8 bases and J by 7 bases, with 17 bases between them.

Points on this clonotype: The junction and the germline gene differ at one end; a read error may be behind it. V usage is TRBV19 and J usage is TRBJ2-1; weak D call: TRBD2 (5 bases). This CDR3 comprises 13 residues. Per the germline V gene, CDR1 is LNHDA and CDR2 is SQIVND (reference sequence). CDR3 region: CVSLGAGDNEQFF. As DNA, the CDR3 is TGTGTCAGTCTGGGAGCAGGCGACAATGAGCAGTTCTTC.